This T cell receptor (beta chain) was sequenced for a study of blood T cell repertoires in COVID-19. Study-wide context: COVID-19 samples collected from the United States, Italy and Spain covered acute and convalescent phases. The cDNA or gDNA used as material had been derived from T cells, B-cell-depleted T cells, or PBMCs.

Original processing notes: It was from reference gene primer amplification that nucleated cell counts were estimated. Here immunoSEQ multiplex PCR was the method, and the copy in TCRdb shows in-frame clones only, minus some. D and trimming were read from the DNA, whereas the V and J calls and clone size are those reported in that table. The sample lists around 210,000 clones, roughly 80% occurring once. CDR3 length: 14 amino acids. Germline lookup yields CDR1 KGHSH and CDR2 LQKENI. V dropped 5 bases and J dropped 0 bases, with 7 bases sitting between them. The origin of this receptor is a woman aged 70-85 years with acute or convalescent COVID-19. V and J are TRBV18 and TRBJ1-4, with a tentative D call TRBD1 (5 bases). Sequencing used peripheral blood. The CDR3 nucleotides read TGTGCCAGCTCAGACAGAGCAACTAATGAAAAACTGTTTTTT. Translated, it gives CASSDRATNEKLFF.